This is a list of T cell receptor beta chains from one sample in a study of blood T cell repertoires in COVID-19. Repertoires were generated with immunoSEQ multiplex PCR, while TCRdb's copy carries only in-frame clones and drops some. The sample lists about 400,000 clones; over 75% were seen once. Sequenced sample: PBMCs or T cells enriched from blood (not recorded which). All receptors derive from a man aged 40-49 years in a cohort exposed to, infected with or recovered from COVID-19 (not recorded which). Both conserved end residues are part of each CDR3. Each record gives: CDR3 DNA, CDR3 protein, J gene, clone size, V gene, D gene. D genes are given only for firm matches. The size of a clone is reported for some rows only, either as once, few or many, or as a class for expanded clones.

TGTGCCAGCAGCGTAGGTACAGGGAATCAGCCCCAGCATTTT CASSVGTGNQPQHF TRBJ1-5 - TRBV9 -
TGCGCCAGCAGCTTGGACACCAACACAGATACGCAGTATTTT CASSLDTNTDTQYF TRBJ2-3 - TRBV5-1 -
TGTGCCAGTAGTATTTGGGAGGGCGGCGACGGGGAGCTGTTTTTT CASSIWEGGDGELFF TRBJ2-2 - TRBV19 TRBD2
TGTGCCAGCAGCTTAGTCGGGAACACTGAAGCTTTCTTT CASSLVGNTEAFF TRBJ1-1 - TRBV7-9 -
TGTGCCAGCAGGCCGGGAGGGAGGGGAGAGACCCAGTACTTC CASRPGGRGETQYF TRBJ2-5 - TRBV6-5 TRBD2
TGTGCCAGTGGGACAGTCCCATACGAGCAGTACTTC CASGTVPYEQYF TRBJ2-7 - TRBV19 TRBD1
TGTGCCTGGAGTCGAGGGAGGGTCGGCACCGGGGAGCTGTTTTTT CAWSRGRVGTGELFF TRBJ2-2 - TRBV30 TRBD2
TGTGCCAGCAGTCAGGGACTAGCGGAGCACAATGAGCAGTTCTTC CASSQGLAEHNEQFF TRBJ2-1 - TRBV27 TRBD2
TGTGCCAGCTCACCCGGGAGAGATCAGCCCCAGCATTTT CASSPGRDQPQHF TRBJ1-5 - TRBV18 -
TGTGCCAGTAGTATAGCGGGGAGGTCTTCCTACGAGCAGTACTTC CASSIAGRSSYEQYF TRBJ2-7 - TRBV19 -
TGCGCCAGCAGTCCGACCGGGACAGGGGTCTTTACTGGGGCCAACGTCCTGACTTTC CASSPTGTGVFTGANVLTF TRBJ2-6 - TRBV10-1 TRBD1
TGTGCCAGCAGTTTCCCTCGACAGGGCGCTGAAGCTTTCTTT CASSFPRQGAEAFF TRBJ1-1 - TRBV28 TRBD1
TGTGCCAGCAGCTTAATCCAGCGGGATAATGAGCAGTACTTC CASSLIQRDNEQYF TRBJ2-7 once TRBV7-8 TRBD2
TGTGCCAGCAGTTCTATCCCCCGTCTTACACTCGGGACTAGCGGGCAGAGCTCCTACAATGAGCAGTTCTTC CASSSIPRLTLGTSGQSSYNEQFF TRBJ2-1 - TRBV27 TRBD2
TGCGCCAGCAGCTTCGACACTTATCAGCCCCAGCATTTT CASSFDTYQPQHF TRBJ1-5 - TRBV5-1 -
TGTGCCAGCAGCTCAAGGTGGGACAGGGCGAAAGATACGCAGTATTTT CASSSRWDRAKDTQYF TRBJ2-3 - TRBV13 TRBD1
TGTGCCAGCAGTAGGGACTCTCTACCCAACTATGGCTACACCTTC CASSRDSLPNYGYTF TRBJ1-2 once TRBV6-5 -
TGTGCCAGCAGAGGGACTAGCGGTTCCTACGAGCAGTACTTC CASRGTSGSYEQYF TRBJ2-7 - TRBV4-2 TRBD2
TGTGCCAGCTCACCCGTACCAGGGGGCTTGCAGGGAAACACCATATATTTT CASSPVPGGLQGNTIYF TRBJ1-3 - TRBV18 TRBD1
TGCGCCAGCAGCTTGTTACCAGGGTACAATGAGCAGTTCTTC CASSLLPGYNEQFF TRBJ2-1 - TRBV5-1 -
TGTGCCAGCACTCGGGGTGGTGAGCAGTTCTTC CASTRGGEQFF TRBJ2-1 many TRBV2 -
TGTGCCAGCAGTTCTCCGCCCGGGAGGATGAACACTGAAGCTTTCTTT CASSSPPGRMNTEAFF TRBJ1-1 few TRBV28 -
TGTGCCAGCAGCCAAGAGAACAGGAATCGTAATGAAAAACTGTTTTTT CASSQENRNRNEKLFF TRBJ1-4 few TRBV4-2 -
TGTGCCAGCAGTTTACGGGGGACTGAAGCTTTCTTT CASSLRGTEAFF TRBJ1-1 - TRBV27 -
TGTGCCAGCAGCCAAGATCCCAGCGGGAGGGCCACAGATACGCAGTATTTT CASSQDPSGRATDTQYF TRBJ2-3 - TRBV3-1/TRBV3-2 TRBD2
TGCGCCAGCAGCCAAGGAGGACGGGGGAGAGGCTCTGGAAACACCATATATTTT CASSQGGRGRGSGNTIYF TRBJ1-3 - TRBV4-1 -
TGTGCCAGCAGCCCAAGATTCCTCAGGGGCAGAGGGCAGCCCCAGCATTTT CASSPRFLRGRGQPQHF TRBJ1-5 once TRBV7-2 -
TGTGCCACCAGCAGAGGGGCTTCTAATCAGGGCCAAGAGACCCAGTACTTC CATSRGASNQGQETQYF TRBJ2-5 once TRBV15 -
TGTGCCTGGAATACAGGGGACAATCAGCCCCAGCATTTT CAWNTGDNQPQHF TRBJ1-5 - TRBV30 TRBD1
TGTGCCAGCAGCTTAGTTAGGGGCCAGGGGGACACCGGGGAGCTGTTTTTT CASSLVRGQGDTGELFF TRBJ2-2 - TRBV7-8 TRBD1
TGTGCCTGGAGGGACACTAGCGGGAGTGACATTCAGTACTTC CAWRDTSGSDIQYF TRBJ2-4 - TRBV30 TRBD2
TGTGCCAGCGGGGGGGGAGAGAGCTCCTACGAGCAGTACTTC CASGGGESSYEQYF TRBJ2-7 - TRBV2 TRBD2
TGTGCCAGTAGTACGGACATTAACACTGAAGCTTTCTTT CASSTDINTEAFF TRBJ1-1 - TRBV19 -
TGTGCCAGCAGCCCGTGGGACAGTAACTATGGCTACACCTTC CASSPWDSNYGYTF TRBJ1-2 few TRBV14 TRBD1
TGTGCCAGCAACCTCGAGCACCGCACAGATACGCAGTATTTT CASNLEHRTDTQYF TRBJ2-3 - TRBV2 -
TGTGCCAGCAGTGCCTCTGGGACATATGGCTACACCTTC CASSASGTYGYTF TRBJ1-2 - TRBV6-2/TRBV6-3 -
TGTGCCAGCAGCCAAAGTCAGCTAGAGGGTAGGGAGACCCAGTACTTC CASSQSQLEGRETQYF TRBJ2-5 - TRBV4-2 -
TGTGCCAGCAGCTTTACAGGGGGTGAACAGCCCCAGCATTTT CASSFTGGEQPQHF TRBJ1-5 - TRBV7-9 TRBD1
TGTGCCAGCTCACCAGGGGGGACCCTGAACACCGGGGAGCTGTTTTTT CASSPGGTLNTGELFF TRBJ2-2 - TRBV18 -
TGTGCCAGCAGCTTAGCAAAAGGCAGGGGGTCGGACACTGAAGCTTTCTTT CASSLAKGRGSDTEAFF TRBJ1-1 - TRBV11-2 TRBD1
TGTGCCAGCAGCTTATGGACAGGGACCATGAACACTGAAGCTTTCTTT CASSLWTGTMNTEAFF TRBJ1-1 - TRBV13 TRBD1
TGCGCCAGCAGCGCCGGGACAGGGTTCCCATGTTTCTTT CASSAGTGFPCFF TRBJ1-1 few TRBV5-1 TRBD1
TGTGCCAGCTCACCACCGTTAGCTCTTTCCTACAATGAGCAGTTCTTC CASSPPLALSYNEQFF TRBJ2-1 - TRBV18 -
TGCGCCAGCAGCCTAAGCGGGCTAGCGGGAGGTGGAGATACGCAGTATTTT CASSLSGLAGGGDTQYF TRBJ2-3 - TRBV4-1 TRBD2
TGTGCCAGCTCCGGGACTACCAACACCGGGGAGCTGTTTTTT CASSGTTNTGELFF TRBJ2-2 - TRBV10-3 TRBD2
TGTGCCAGTAGCCGGACTAGCGGGAGACAGTACTTC CASSRTSGRQYF TRBJ2-7 few TRBV19 TRBD2
TGTGCCAGCTCACCAAAAATCCAGGGCAACAATCAGCCCCAGCATTTT CASSPKIQGNNQPQHF TRBJ1-5 - TRBV18 -
TGCGCCAGCAGCAAGGGACTAGCCCAAAACAATGAGCAGTTCTTC CASSKGLAQNNEQFF TRBJ2-1 once TRBV5-1 TRBD2
TGTGCCAGCAGCCTGGAGTTACGAGGCTACACCTTC CASSLELRGYTF TRBJ1-2 - TRBV7-9 -
TGTGCCAGCAGCCAAAGCCCGGACAGGGAGCAGTTCTTC CASSQSPDREQFF TRBJ2-1 - TRBV3-1/TRBV3-2 TRBD1
TGTGCCAGCAGTGCCCACCTAGGTTCCGACGAGGGTTACGGGGAGCTGTTTTTT CASSAHLGSDEGYGELFF TRBJ2-2 - TRBV25-1 -